A selection of T cell receptor beta chains follows, all from one sample in a study of blood T cell repertoires in COVID-19. The repertoire was sequenced with immunoSEQ multiplex PCR; TCRdb's copy has only in-frame clones and lacks some. The sample has roughly 400,000 clones; 88% are singletons. The specimen sequenced was PBMCs or T cells enriched from blood (not recorded which). Source of these receptors: a woman aged 40-49 years with acute COVID-19. Both conserved end residues are part of each CDR3. The order of the fields is J gene, D gene, V gene, clone size, CDR3 DNA, CDR3 protein. A D gene is named only where the DNA matches it firmly. Clone size appears in some rows only: once, few, many, or a class for an expanded clone.

J: TRBJ1-2; D: .; V: TRBV18; size: .; DNA: TGTGCCAGCTCACCACCTTCCTCGTATGGCTACACCTTC; CDR3: CASSPPSSYGYTF
J: TRBJ2-7; D: TRBD2; V: TRBV30; size: .; DNA: TGTGCCTGGCGCGGGACTAGCGGTTCCTACGAGCAGTACTTC; CDR3: CAWRGTSGSYEQYF
J: TRBJ2-7; D: .; V: TRBV10-3; size: .; DNA: TGTGCCATAGGGCGCAGGAGGGATTACGAGCAGTACTTC; CDR3: CAIGRRRDYEQYF
J: TRBJ2-1; D: .; V: TRBV10-2; size: .; DNA: TGCGCCAGCCTCCCATCAGTTTACAATGAGCAGTTCTTC; CDR3: CASLPSVYNEQFF
J: TRBJ1-4; D: TRBD1; V: TRBV18; size: .; DNA: TGTGCCAGCTCACCAAGGCAGGGGGGCGAAAAACTGTTTTTT; CDR3: CASSPRQGGEKLFF
J: TRBJ2-7; D: TRBD1; V: TRBV4-2; size: .; DNA: TGTGCCAGCAGCCAAGAGACAGGGCCGACCTACGAGCAGTACTTC; CDR3: CASSQETGPTYEQYF
J: TRBJ1-1; D: .; V: TRBV6-1; size: .; DNA: TGTGCCAGCAGTGAATGGACAGCTTATATGAACACTGAAGCTTTCTTT; CDR3: CASSEWTAYMNTEAFF
J: TRBJ1-1; D: .; V: TRBV18; size: once; DNA: TGTGCCAGCTCACCCAATAGGATTCAGGGTTGGACTGAAGCTTTCTTT; CDR3: CASSPNRIQGWTEAFF
J: TRBJ2-2; D: TRBD1; V: TRBV24-1; size: .; DNA: TGTGCCACCAGCAAAGGACAGGTTGTCACCGGGGAGCTGTTTTTT; CDR3: CATSKGQVVTGELFF
J: TRBJ1-2; D: .; V: TRBV6-6; size: .; DNA: TGTGCCAGCAGTTCCCCGACAGTCTATGGCTACACCTTC; CDR3: CASSSPTVYGYTF
J: TRBJ1-1; D: .; V: TRBV5-1; size: .; DNA: TGCGCCAGCAGCCACCTGGGGCGGGAGGAGACTGAAGCTTTCTTT; CDR3: CASSHLGREETEAFF
J: TRBJ1-1; D: .; V: TRBV6-5; size: .; DNA: TGTGCCAGCAGACAGGGAGGGGGCACTGAAGCTTTCTTT; CDR3: CASRQGGGTEAFF
J: TRBJ1-6; D: .; V: TRBV5-1; size: .; DNA: TGCGCCAGCAGCTTGGTGGCGGGTGGTAATTCACCCCTCCACTTT; CDR3: CASSLVAGGNSPLHF
J: TRBJ2-7; D: .; V: TRBV27; size: .; DNA: TGTGCCAGCCCACCGGGACACATCTCCTACGAGCAGTACTTC; CDR3: CASPPGHISYEQYF
J: TRBJ1-2; D: .; V: TRBV7-2; size: .; DNA: TGTGCCAGCAGCTTAGTTGGGGGGATGGCTAACTATGGCTACACCTTC; CDR3: CASSLVGGMANYGYTF
J: TRBJ1-6; D: .; V: TRBV12-3/TRBV12-4; size: .; DNA: TGTGCCAGCAGTGCGACTTATAATTCACCCCTCCACTTT; CDR3: CASSATYNSPLHF